These 28 T cell receptor beta chains originate from one sample sequenced in a study of CD8+ T cells in alopecia areata. The sequencing template was cDNA reverse transcribed from extracted RNA. Using immunoSEQ multiplex PCR, the repertoire was profiled, and TCRdb retains in-frame clones only, with some absent. Of under 300,000 clones in the sample, 67% were seen once. The sequencing here drew on CD4+ T cells sorted from blood, taken at week 0. All receptors come from a human donor with alopecia areata.

This rearrangement joins TRBV23-1 to TRBJ1-5; no reliable D call. TRBV23-1 is given ORF status, its function remaining uncertain. The V end was cut by 2 bases, the J end by 5 bases, with 4 bases between. This CDR3 comprises 12 residues. This CDR3 reads CASSQRDQPQHF. The CDR3 nucleotides read TGCGCCAGCAGTCAAAGGGATCAGCCCCAGCATTTT.

The genes are TRBV4-2 and TRBJ1-1; perhaps TRBD1 as D (5 bases). The CDR3 is 15 amino acids. The germline gives CDR1 LGHNA, CDR2 YNFKEQ. Trimming removed 7 bases at V and 5 bases at J, with 20 bases between. CDR3 amino acids: CASTTSKGQETEAFF. In nucleotides, the CDR3 is TGTGCCAGCACCACCTCCAAGGGGCAGGAGACTGAAGCTTTCTTT.

In its sample, this clone was seen once. The chain combines TRBV2 with TRBJ1-2; D unresolved. Trimming took 6 bases from V and 4 from J, leaving 12 bases between them. CDR1 is SNHLY, CDR2 FYNNEI, per germline. CDR3 length: 13 residues. The CDR3 loop reads CASSPQKIYGYTF. The CDR3 DNA follows: TGTGCCAGCAGCCCACAGAAAATCTATGGCTACACCTTC.

The rearrangement uses TRBV5-1 and TRBJ1-1; 8 positions match TRBD1. The germline V gene encodes CDR1 SGHRS and CDR2 YFSETQ. The junction had 6 bases not matched to a gene; V was cut back by 4 bases and J by 4 bases. The CDR3 loop spans 14 amino acids. As DNA, the CDR3 is TGCGCCAGCAGCCCCGAGACAGGGGTCACTGAAGCTTTCTTT. Amino acids: CASSPETGVTEAFF.

This chain's CDR3 is CASSSDRGGLQPQHF. The CDR3 DNA reads TGTGCCAGCAGCTCCGACAGGGGAGGCCTTCAGCCCCAGCATTTT. V and J are TRBV2 and TRBJ1-5, with 8 bases that match TRBD1. The CDR3 length is 15 residues. The germline CDR1 and CDR2 sequences are SNHLY and FYNNEI. V dropped 6 bases and J dropped 6; count of bases not matched to a gene: 10.

The V gene is TRBV5-1, the J gene TRBJ1-1; TRBD1 agrees at 9 bases. Germline CDR1 is SGHRS and CDR2 is YFSETQ. The CDR3 length is 14 residues. With V trimmed by 1 base and J by 8 bases, 6 bases remained unmatched. The CDR3 region has the DNA TGCGCCAGCAGCTTGAGTGGACAGGGGAGGGAAGCTTTCTTT. It translates to CASSLSGQGREAFF.

This chain uses TRBV27 with TRBJ2-7; TRBD2 matches 9 bases. The V and J ends lost 8 bases and 2 bases, in that order; junction bases with no gene match: 7. Germline CDR1 reads MNHEY; CDR2 reads SMNVEV (reference sequence). CDR3 length equals 14 residues. CDR3 sequence (DNA): TGTGCCAGCCGACCGGCTAGCGGGGCCTACGAGCAGTACTTC. Translating gives CASRPASGAYEQYF.

This sequence joins TRBV27 and TRBJ2-7; tentatively, D is TRBD1 or TRBD2 (5 bases each). Trimming cost V 5 bases and J 2 bases, with 16 bases left between them. The germline V gene encodes CDR1 MNHEY and CDR2 SMNVEV (reference sequence). The CDR3 is 15 residues long. CDR3 sequence reads: CASSRPSGTTYEQYF. The CDR3 bases are TGTGCCAGCAGTCGTCCCTCCGGGACCACCTACGAGCAGTACTTC.

The chain uses TRBV29-1 and TRBJ2-3; D gene unclear. Germline V lookup: CDR1 SQVTM, CDR2 ANQGSEA. CDR3 length: 11 amino acids. Trimming shortened V by 4 bases and J by 4 bases, and 6 bases separated the two germline ends. The CDR3 sequence is CSVALSDTQYF. Written as DNA, the CDR3 is TGCAGCGTTGCTCTTTCAGATACGCAGTATTTT.

The chain couples TRBV6-6 to TRBJ1-2; 7 bases agree with TRBD1. V shed 6 bases, J shed 7 bases, and the junction held 11 bases outside the gene matches. In germline, CDR1 is MNHNY, CDR2 SVGAGI (reference sequence). The CDR3 runs to 14 residues. The CDR3: CASRATGDSAGYTF. CDR3 nucleotides: TGTGCCAGCAGAGCTACAGGGGACTCCGCTGGCTACACCTTC.

The J gene is TRBJ2-3, the V gene TRBV27; D ambiguous. Germline-derived CDR1 and CDR2 are MNHEY and SMNVEV (reference sequence). The CDR3 length is 13 residues. Trimming pared 3 bases from V and 0 bases from J, leaving 4 bases between. DNA for the CDR3: TGTGCCAGCAGTTTCCGGAGCACAGATACGCAGTATTTT. Translation: CASSFRSTDTQYF.

This chain links TRBV5-1 with TRBJ2-6; D remains unclear. V lost 0 bases, J lost 9 bases, and 7 bases lay in between. CDR1 and CDR2 (germline): SGHRS, YFSETQ. The CDR3 contains 13 residues. Written as DNA, the CDR3 is TGCGCCAGCAGCTTGGGCCAGAACAACGTCCTGACTTTC. It codes for CASSLGQNNVLTF.

The rearrangement joins TRBV5-4 to TRBJ2-3; TRBD1 agrees at 9 bases. Germline CDR1 and CDR2: SGHNT and YYREEE (reference sequence). CDR3 size: 15 residues. The junction had 6 bases not matched to a gene; V was cut back by 6 bases and J by 1 base. This CDR3 reads CASNLRTGGTDTQYF. CDR3 in DNA: TGTGCCAGCAACTTAAGGACAGGGGGCACAGATACGCAGTATTTT.

This chain connects TRBV9 to TRBJ2-1; D is uncertain. This CDR3 spans 16 amino acids. Trimming removed 0 bases at V and 5 bases at J, with 15 bases between. The germline CDR1 and CDR2 sequences are SGDLS and YYNGEE. CDR3 sequence reads: CASSVGPTPLNNEQFF. The DNA for the CDR3 is TGTGCCAGCAGCGTAGGCCCCACCCCCTTAAACAATGAGCAGTTCTTC.

The J gene is TRBJ2-6, the V gene TRBV29-1, with D perhaps matching TRBD1 (6 bases). There are 16 residues in the CDR3. Germline V gene lookup returns CDR1 SQVTM and CDR2 ANQGSEA. Trimming removed 6 bases at V and 0 bases at J, with 15 bases between. CDR3 amino acids: CSVEYDRFSGANVLTF. The CDR3 nucleotides are TGCAGCGTGGAATACGACAGGTTCTCTGGGGCCAACGTCCTGACTTTC.

The chain joins TRBV29-1 to TRBJ1-5, with 7 bases aligning to TRBD1. The V segment lost 6 bases and the J segment 7 bases; nucleotides outside the gene matches: 9. CDR1 is SQVTM, CDR2 ANQGSEA, per germline. The CDR3 extends over 13 amino acids. The CDR3 protein is CSVREGAGQPQHF. In DNA, the CDR3 is TGCAGCGTCCGGGAGGGGGCAGGACAGCCCCAGCATTTT.

On this clone: Being one base from a much bigger clone, this may be a read error. This chain links TRBV25-1 with TRBJ1-5; 7 nucleotides line up with TRBD1. Germline CDR1 MGHDK, CDR2 SYGVNS. V lost 6 bases and J lost 4; bases outside the gene matches: 3. The CDR3 runs to 13 residues. The CDR3 nucleotides are TGTGCCAGCAGCTCAGGGGGGAATCAGCCCCAGCATTTT. This gives the protein CASSSGGNQPQHF.

This clone was observed once. This CDR3 reads CASSERGFYGYTF. CDR3 in DNA: TGTGCCAGCAGCGAACGGGGCTTCTATGGCTACACCTTC. The chain uses TRBV7-2 and TRBJ1-2; weak D call: TRBD1 (5 bases). Trimming cost V 5 bases and J 4 bases, with 11 bases left between them. This CDR3 contains 13 residues. CDR1 is SGHTA and CDR2 is FQGNSA in the germline V gene. The entire variable domain, with the rest obtained from reference TRBV7-2 and TRBJ1-2, is as follows: GAGVSQSPSNKVTEKGKDVELRCDPISGHTALYWYRQSLGQGLEFLIYFQGNSAPDKSGLPSDRFSAERTGGSVSTLTIQRTQQEDSAVYLCASSERGFYGYTFGSGTRLTVV.

The chain uses TRBV25-1 and TRBJ2-6, with a weak D call TRBD2 (6 bases). Looked up from germline, CDR1 is MGHDK and CDR2 is SYGVNS. The CDR3 loop spans 16 amino acids. V gave up 2 bases and J gave up 3 bases, with 11 bases separating them. This CDR3 reads CASSEGGSFGANVLTF. DNA for the CDR3: TGTGCCAGCAGTGAAGGGGGGAGCTTTGGGGCCAACGTCCTGACTTTC.

With regard to this clone: This sample also contains other DNA sequences that code for the same CDR3. The genes are TRBV27 and TRBJ1-6; the D is unclear. Germline V gene lookup returns CDR1 MNHEY and CDR2 SMNVEV (reference sequence). Trimming pared 2 bases from V and 8 bases from J, leaving 4 bases between. The CDR3 covers 12 residues. CDR3 DNA sequence: TGTGCCAGCAGTTTAACCGATTCACCCCTCCACTTT. Its protein product is CASSLTDSPLHF.

This chain connects TRBV10-3 to TRBJ1-6; 7 bases are a match to TRBD1. Trimming took 4 bases from V and 7 from J; bases not matched to a gene: 1. Germline CDR1 is ENHRY and CDR2 is SYGVKD. This CDR3 has 13 amino acids. The chain's CDR3 is CAISGDSNSPLHF. For the CDR3, the DNA is TGTGCCATCAGTGGGGACAGCAATTCACCCCTCCACTTT.

The genes are TRBV11-3 and TRBJ2-2; D gene unclear. The germline gives CDR1 SGHNT, CDR2 YENEEA. The CDR3 contains 14 residues. The V end lost 5 bases, the J end lost 2 bases, and 9 bases lay between the germline ends. CDR3 amino acids: CASSPGPNTGELFF. Here the CDR3 DNA reads TGTGCCAGCAGCCCCGGGCCCAACACCGGGGAGCTGTTTTTT.

This clone was found a few times. The rearrangement joins TRBV29-1 to TRBJ2-3, with 9 bases identical to TRBD2. J gave up 9 bases and V 7 bases, and 2 bases lay outside the gene matches. This CDR3 has 10 residues. Germline V gene data show CDR1 as SQVTM and CDR2 as ANQGSEA. CDR3 DNA sequence: TGCAGCGCCCTAGCGGGGACGCAGTATTTT. Encoded protein: CSALAGTQYF.

The chain couples TRBV4-3 to TRBJ1-3; 9 bases align to TRBD1. J gave up 6 bases and V 4 bases, and 7 bases lay outside the gene matches. Germline loops: CDR1 LGHNA, CDR2 YSLEER. The CDR3 is 15 residues long. Here the CDR3 DNA reads TGCGCCAGCAGCCCCGAATGGACAGGGGTAAACACCATATATTTT. Encoded protein: CASSPEWTGVNTIYF.

V and J are TRBV30 and TRBJ1-3; D unclear. The V and J ends lost 4 bases and 0 bases respectively, with 13 bases between them. Germline loops: CDR1 GTSNPN, CDR2 SVGIG (reference sequence). This CDR3 has 15 residues. CDR3 residues: CAWKETDISGNTIYF. In DNA, the CDR3 is TGTGCCTGGAAAGAGACGGATATCTCTGGAAACACCATATATTTT.

V usage is TRBV18 and J usage is TRBJ2-3; no firm D call. V dropped 3 bases and J dropped 0 bases, with 7 bases sitting between them. This CDR3 has 14 residues. The V gene's germline CDR1 is KGHSH and CDR2 LQKENI. The chain's CDR3 is CASSPTSSTDTQYF. CDR3 nucleotides: TGTGCCAGCTCACCCACCTCTAGCACAGATACGCAGTATTTT.

This chain uses TRBV5-4 with TRBJ2-2; 11 positions agree with TRBD2. This CDR3 region has 16 residues. The ends lost 4 bases at V and 5 bases at J; junction bases unmatched: 7. CDR1 and CDR2 (germline): SGHNT, YYREEE (reference sequence). CDR3 protein: CASSPVGTSGTGELFF. The CDR3 DNA sequence: TGTGCCAGCAGCCCTGTGGGGACTAGCGGAACCGGGGAGCTGTTTTTT.

The chain has TRBV5-1 and TRBJ2-1, with TRBD1 matching 7 bases. Trimming removed 0 bases from V and 6 bases from J; junction bases left unmatched: 3. Looked up from germline, CDR1 is SGHRS and CDR2 is YFSETQ. This CDR3 contains 14 residues. The CDR3: CASSLVAGGNEQFF. DNA of the CDR3: TGCGCCAGCAGCTTGGTTGCAGGGGGCAATGAGCAGTTCTTC.